The sequence of this T cell receptor beta chain was determined in a study of blood T cell repertoires in COVID-19. The J segment lost 2 bases and the V segment lost 2 bases, leaving 1 base of the junction unmatched. The V gene's germline CDR1 is MNHEY and CDR2 SVGAGI. The CDR3 has 14 amino acids. The assay was immunoSEQ multiplex PCR, and TCRdb's table has in-frame clones only and misses some. Among more than 95,000 clones, about 85% were seen once, and the ten largest hold approximately 3.1%. The chain joins TRBV6-5 to TRBJ2-3; 7 nucleotides align to TRBD1. The sample consisted of peripheral blood. The sequence was collected from a man in his forties or fifties in a cohort sampled during active COVID-19. Here the CDR3 reads CASSYEGATDTQYF. In DNA, the CDR3 is TGTGCCAGCAGTTACGAGGGGGCCACAGATACGCAGTATTTT.